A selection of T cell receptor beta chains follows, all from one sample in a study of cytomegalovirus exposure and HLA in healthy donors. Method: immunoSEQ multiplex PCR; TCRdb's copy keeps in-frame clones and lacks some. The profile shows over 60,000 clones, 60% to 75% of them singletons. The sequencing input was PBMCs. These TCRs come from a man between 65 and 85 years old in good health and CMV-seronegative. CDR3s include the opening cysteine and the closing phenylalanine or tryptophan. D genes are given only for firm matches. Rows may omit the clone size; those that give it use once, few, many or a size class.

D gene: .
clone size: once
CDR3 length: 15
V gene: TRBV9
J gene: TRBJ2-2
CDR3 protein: CASSDPSGLTGELFF
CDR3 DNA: TGTGCCAGCAGCGACCCGAGCGGGCTCACCGGGGAGCTGTTTTTT

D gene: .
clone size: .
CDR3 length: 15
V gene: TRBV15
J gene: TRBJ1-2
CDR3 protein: CATSSPETLNYGYTF
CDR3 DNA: TGTGCCACCAGCAGCCCGGAGACTCTTAACTATGGCTACACCTTC

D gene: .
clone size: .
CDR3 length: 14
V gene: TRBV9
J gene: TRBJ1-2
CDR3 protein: CASSPRTANYGYTF
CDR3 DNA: TGTGCCAGCAGCCCCCGGACAGCCAACTATGGCTACACCTTC

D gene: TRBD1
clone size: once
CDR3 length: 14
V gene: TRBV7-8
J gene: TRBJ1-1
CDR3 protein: CASSLTGGNTEAFF
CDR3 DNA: TGTGCCAGCAGCTTAACAGGGGGGAACACTGAAGCTTTCTTT

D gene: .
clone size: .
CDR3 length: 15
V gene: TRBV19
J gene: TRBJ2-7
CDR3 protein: CASSYDSDSSYEQYF
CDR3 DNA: TGTGCCAGTAGTTACGACAGCGATAGCTCCTACGAGCAGTACTTC

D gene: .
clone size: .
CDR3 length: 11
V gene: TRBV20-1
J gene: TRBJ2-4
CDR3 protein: CSAPQHNIQYF
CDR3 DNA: TGCAGTGCACCCCAACATAACATTCAGTACTTC

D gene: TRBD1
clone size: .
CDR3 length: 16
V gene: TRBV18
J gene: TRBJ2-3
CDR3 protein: CASSPSDRGLTDTQYF
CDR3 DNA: TGTGCCAGCTCACCCAGCGACAGGGGGCTCACAGATACGCAGTATTTT

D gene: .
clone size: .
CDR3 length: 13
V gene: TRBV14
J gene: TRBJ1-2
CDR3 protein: CASTPGEGSGYTF
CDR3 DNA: TGTGCCAGCACCCCGGGGGAGGGTTCGGGCTACACCTTC

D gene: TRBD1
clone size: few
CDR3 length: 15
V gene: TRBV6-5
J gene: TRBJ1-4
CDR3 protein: CASSYSGQSNEKLFF
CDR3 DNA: TGTGCCAGCAGTTACTCGGGACAGAGTAATGAAAAACTGTTTTTT

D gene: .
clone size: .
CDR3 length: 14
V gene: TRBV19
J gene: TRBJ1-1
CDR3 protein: CASRGRRENTEAFF
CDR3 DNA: TGTGCCAGTAGGGGAAGGAGGGAGAACACTGAAGCTTTCTTT

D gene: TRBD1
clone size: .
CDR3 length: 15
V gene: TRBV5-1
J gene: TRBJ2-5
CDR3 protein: CASSSYRGQTETQYF
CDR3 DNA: TGCGCCAGCAGCTCGTACAGGGGCCAGACGGAGACCCAGTACTTC

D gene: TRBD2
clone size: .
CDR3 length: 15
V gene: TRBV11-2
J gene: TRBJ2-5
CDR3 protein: CASSYEGLAQETQYF
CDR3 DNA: TGTGCCAGCAGCTACGAGGGACTAGCGCAAGAGACCCAGTACTTC

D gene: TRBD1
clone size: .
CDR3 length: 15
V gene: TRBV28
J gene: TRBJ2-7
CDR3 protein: CASSSSGTGTYEQYF
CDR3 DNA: TGTGCCAGCAGTAGTTCCGGGACAGGGACCTACGAGCAGTACTTC

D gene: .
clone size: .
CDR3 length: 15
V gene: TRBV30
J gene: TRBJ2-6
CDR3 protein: CAWNRQGTGANVLTF
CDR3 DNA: TGTGCCTGGAACCGCCAGGGTACCGGGGCCAACGTCCTGACTTTC

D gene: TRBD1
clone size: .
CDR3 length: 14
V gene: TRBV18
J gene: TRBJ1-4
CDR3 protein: CASSPRDSSEKLFF
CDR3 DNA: TGTGCCAGCTCCCCCCGGGACAGTAGTGAAAAACTGTTTTTT

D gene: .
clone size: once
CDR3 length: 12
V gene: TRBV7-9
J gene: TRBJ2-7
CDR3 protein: CASSLQGYEQYF
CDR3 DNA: TGTGCCAGCAGCTTACAGGGTTACGAGCAGTACTTC

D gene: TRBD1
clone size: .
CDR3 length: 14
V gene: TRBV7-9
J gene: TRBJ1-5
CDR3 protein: CASSLTGGNQPQHF
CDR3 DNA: TGTGCCAGCAGCTTAACAGGGGGCAATCAGCCCCAGCATTTT

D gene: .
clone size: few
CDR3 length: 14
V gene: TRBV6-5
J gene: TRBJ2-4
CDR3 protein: CASMQGPAKNIQYF
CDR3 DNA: TGTGCCAGCATGCAGGGGCCTGCCAAAAACATTCAGTACTTC

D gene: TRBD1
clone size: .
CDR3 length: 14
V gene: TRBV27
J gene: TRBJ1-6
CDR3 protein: CASSSLTGNSPLHF
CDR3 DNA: TGTGCCAGCAGTTCATTGACAGGGAATTCACCCCTCCACTTT

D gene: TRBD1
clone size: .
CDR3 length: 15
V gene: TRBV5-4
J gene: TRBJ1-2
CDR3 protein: CASSLRDRGDYGYTF
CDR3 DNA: TGTGCCAGCAGCTTGAGGGACAGGGGGGACTATGGCTACACCTTC

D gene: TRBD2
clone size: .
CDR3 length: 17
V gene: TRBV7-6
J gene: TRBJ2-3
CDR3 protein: CASSTARTSGGEGRQYF
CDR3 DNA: TGTGCCAGCAGCACCGCCAGGACTAGCGGGGGGGAGGGTCGGCAGTATTTT

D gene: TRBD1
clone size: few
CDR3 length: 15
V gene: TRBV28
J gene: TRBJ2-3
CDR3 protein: CASREAGTGWDTQYF
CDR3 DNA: TGTGCCAGCAGGGAAGCCGGGACAGGGTGGGATACGCAGTATTTT

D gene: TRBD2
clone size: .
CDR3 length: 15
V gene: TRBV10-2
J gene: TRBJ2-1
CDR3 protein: CASRSTSASYNEQFF
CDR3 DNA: TGCGCCAGCAGATCGACTAGCGCGTCCTACAATGAGCAGTTCTTC

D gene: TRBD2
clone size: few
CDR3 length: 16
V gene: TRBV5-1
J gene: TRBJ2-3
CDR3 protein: CASREGRAGSTDTQYF
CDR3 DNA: TGCGCCAGCAGGGAAGGGAGGGCCGGTTCGACAGATACGCAGTATTTT

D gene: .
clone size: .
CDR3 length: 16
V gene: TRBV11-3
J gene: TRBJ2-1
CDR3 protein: CASSLAPGGSYNEQFF
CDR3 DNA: TGTGCCAGCAGCTTAGCCCCCGGGGGCTCCTACAATGAGCAGTTCTTC

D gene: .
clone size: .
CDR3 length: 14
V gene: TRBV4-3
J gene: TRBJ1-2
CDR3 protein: CASSQDLGQRGYTF
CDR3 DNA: TGCGCCAGCAGCCAAGACCTAGGACAAAGAGGCTACACCTTC

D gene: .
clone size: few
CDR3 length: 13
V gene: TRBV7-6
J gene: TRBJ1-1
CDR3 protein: CASSRQLNTEAFF
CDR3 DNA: TGTGCCAGCAGCAGACAGTTGAACACTGAAGCTTTCTTT

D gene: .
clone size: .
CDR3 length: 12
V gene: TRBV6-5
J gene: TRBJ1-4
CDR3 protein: CASSEVREKLFF
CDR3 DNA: TGTGCCAGCAGTGAAGTGCGGGAAAAACTGTTTTTT

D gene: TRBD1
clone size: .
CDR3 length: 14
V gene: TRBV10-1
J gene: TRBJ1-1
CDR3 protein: CASSSSGTATEAFF
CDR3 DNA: TGCGCCAGCAGCTCATCCGGGACAGCCACTGAAGCTTTCTTT